The clone carrying this TCR beta chain was counted ten times or more. Its antigen is currently unknown. The data belong to a study of T cells after yellow fever vaccination. Study-level results: Reappearance after the booster was seen for most primary-vaccination clones, at 96% CD4 and 70% to 90% CD8.

V gave up 5 bases and J gave up 2 bases, with 9 bases separating them. Germline V CDR1 and CDR2: SEHNR, FQNEAQ (reference sequence). CDR3 size: 14 residues. By 5'RACE template switching, TCR cDNA was produced, with a universal primer site and UMIs added in the process. TCRdb reanalysed the 5' RACE reads using MiXCR and keeps one entry per CDR3 protein. The repertoire holds 78,000 or so distinct CDR3 sequences, approximately 7.3% seen once, with roughly 30% in the top ten. The V and J genes are TRBV7-9 and TRBJ2-2, with D uncertain. The source was CD8+ T cells sorted from PBMCs, collected 10 days after the first yellow fever vaccination. The source is a man in his late teens or twenties who received the YFV17D yellow fever vaccine. The DNA for the CDR3 is TGTGCCAGCAGCCACGTCCAAAACACCGGGGAGCTGTTTTTT. It specifies CASSHVQNTGELFF.